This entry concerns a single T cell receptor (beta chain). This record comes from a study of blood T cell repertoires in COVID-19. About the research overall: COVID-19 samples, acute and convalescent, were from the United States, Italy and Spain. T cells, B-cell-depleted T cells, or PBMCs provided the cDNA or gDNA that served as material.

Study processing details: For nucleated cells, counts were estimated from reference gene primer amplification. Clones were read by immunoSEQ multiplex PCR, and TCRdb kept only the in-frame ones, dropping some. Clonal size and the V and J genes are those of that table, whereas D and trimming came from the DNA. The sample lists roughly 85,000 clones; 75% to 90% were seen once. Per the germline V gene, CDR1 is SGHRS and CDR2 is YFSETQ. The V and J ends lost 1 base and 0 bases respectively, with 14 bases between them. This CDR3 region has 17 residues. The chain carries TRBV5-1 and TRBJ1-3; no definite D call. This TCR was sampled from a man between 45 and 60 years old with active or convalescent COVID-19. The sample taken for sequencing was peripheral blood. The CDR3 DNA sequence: TGCGCCAGCAGCTTGACAGTCCTGATCCTCTCTGGAAACACCATATATTTT. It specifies CASSLTVLILSGNTIYF.